This TCR beta chain is drawn from a study of naive CD8 T cells in extremely preterm neonates. TCRdb's copy holds only in-frame clones and misses some; the assay was immunoSEQ multiplex PCR. Here the sample spans 5,000 to 6,500 clones, around 97% being singletons. About 17,000 to 110,000 naive CD8+ T cells were sorted per sample. The sample consisted of naive CD8+ T cells from blood. This clonotype was sampled from a human donor in good health.

CDR3 in DNA: TGTGCCAGCAGCTACCCGGGACAGGGTAACTATGGCTACACCTTC. Amino acids: CASSYPGQGNYGYTF. The chain is built from TRBV7-2 and TRBJ1-2, with TRBD1 matching 9 bases. Per the germline V gene, CDR1 is SGHTA and CDR2 is FQGNSA. The CDR3 consists of 15 residues. V dropped 4 bases and J dropped 1; count of bases not matched to a gene: 4. Full variable domain (outside the CDR3, taken from reference TRBV7-2 and TRBJ1-2): GAGVSQSPSNKVTEKGKDVELRCDPISGHTALYWYRQSLGQGLEFLIYFQGNSAPDKSGLPSDRFSAERTGGSVSTLTIQRTQQEDSAVYLCASSYPGQGNYGYTFGSGTRLTVV.